Listed here are 14 T cell receptor beta chains from one sample, sequenced in a study of beta chain features in type 1 diabetes. No antigen has been assigned to these receptors. Investigators reverse transcribed all isolated RNA, so they sequenced expressed TCRB transcripts. The table came from immunoSEQ multiplex PCR; TCRdb's copy has only in-frame clones and leaves some out. The repertoire holds 45,000 to 65,000 clones, with roughly 50% as singletons. Overall study findings and caveats: All four CD4+ subsets from Type 1 diabetes patients carried moderately but significantly shorter TCRB CDR3s.

The sample consisted of Tregs from blood. These receptors were collected from a woman aged 40 to 49 with type 1 diabetes.

This sequence joins TRBV7-3 and TRBJ2-5, with 10 positions matching TRBD2. The V gene end was trimmed by 5 bases and the J gene end by 5 bases; junction bases not matched to a gene: 8. This CDR3 has 15 residues. In germline, CDR1 is SGHTA, CDR2 FQGTGA. The DNA of the CDR3 is TGTGCCAGCAGCGACTCTAGCGGGAGCGGTGAGACCCAGTACTTC. It encodes CASSDSSGSGETQYF.

This chain uses TRBV7-2 with TRBJ2-3; 9 bases align to TRBD2. Germline loops: CDR1 SGHTA, CDR2 FQGNSA. The ends lost 3 bases at V and 2 bases at J; junction bases unmatched: 3. This CDR3 comprises 15 residues. The DNA for the CDR3 is TGTGCCAGCAGCTTGGCGGGGGGGGTCACAGATACGCAGTATTTT. It codes for CASSLAGGVTDTQYF.

The CDR3 nucleotides are TGCGCCAGCAGCCAACGGCCGGGGGTCGGTGGAAACACCATATATTTT. Translated, it gives CASSQRPGVGGNTIYF. This chain connects TRBV4-1 to TRBJ1-3, with D perhaps matching TRBD1 (5 bases). The CDR3 contains 16 residues. V lost 2 bases and J 3 bases, leaving 14 bases between the germline ends. Germline-derived CDR1 and CDR2 are MGHRA and YSYEKL.

Only one count was recorded for this clone. One end of the junction does not line up with germline, which may come from a read error. CDR3 in amino acids: CASRLGQGETQYF. In DNA, the CDR3 is TGTGCCAGCAGGTTGGGACAGGGAGAGACCCAGTACTTC. The chain links TRBV5-4 to TRBJ2-5; TRBD1 agrees at 9 bases. The CDR3 runs 13 residues. Germline CDR1 and CDR2: SGHNT and YYREEE (reference sequence).

The CDR3 bases are TGTGCCAGCAGACCTACTCGGGACAGTTACACCTTC. This translates into CASRPTRDSYTF. This chain links TRBV28 with TRBJ1-2; 7 bases map to TRBD1. There are 12 residues in the CDR3. V gave up 6 bases and J gave up 11 bases; unmatched junction bases: 9. The germline V gene has CDR1 MDHEN and CDR2 SYDVKM.

The DNA for the CDR3 is TGTGCCAGCAGCCCCGGACAGAACCCCAACTATGGCTACACCTTC. Translated: CASSPGQNPNYGYTF. The genes are TRBV7-2 and TRBJ1-2; TRBD1 is a possible D gene (6 bases). Per germline, CDR1 SGHTA and CDR2 FQGNSA. The V end lost 5 bases, the J end lost 2 bases, and 15 bases lay between the germline ends. The CDR3 consists of 15 residues.

This chain joins TRBV6-5 and TRBJ2-7; the D is unclear. Germline CDR1 reads MNHEY; CDR2 reads SVGAGI. V was trimmed by 6 bases and J by 2 bases, leaving 14 bases between them. The length of the CDR3 is 14 residues. CDR3 nucleotides: TGTGCCAGCAGAACCATCGAACAGCCCTACGAGCAGTACTTC. Its protein product is CASRTIEQPYEQYF.

The rearrangement uses TRBV28 and TRBJ2-5; 8 bases agree with TRBD1. Germline V gene data show CDR1 as MDHEN and CDR2 as SYDVKM. This CDR3 is 15 amino acids long. The V and J ends lost 5 bases and 3 bases, in that order; junction bases with no gene match: 8. CDR3 sequence: CASSAPGTGKETQYF. CDR3 coding DNA: TGTGCCAGCAGTGCCCCCGGGACAGGCAAAGAGACCCAGTACTTC.

V usage is TRBV19 and J usage is TRBJ1-6; D is undetermined. V shed 5 bases and J shed 8 bases, with 19 bases lying between them. The CDR3 sequence is 16 residues long. The germline V gene has CDR1 LNHDA and CDR2 SQIVND (reference sequence). DNA for the CDR3: TGTGCCAGTAGTCCCGGGAGGCCTCTGGCGGATTCACCCCTCCACTTT. As protein: CASSPGRPLADSPLHF.

V gene TRBV9 combines with J gene TRBJ2-3; D unresolved. The V end lost 0 bases, the J end lost 2 bases, and 7 bases lay between the germline ends. There are 14 residues in the CDR3. From germline, CDR1 is SGDLS and CDR2 YYNGEE. Here the CDR3 DNA reads TGTGCCAGCAGCGTAGATCTCCTCACAGATACGCAGTATTTT. It translates to CASSVDLLTDTQYF.

This clone was detected once. V is TRBV6-1 and J is TRBJ1-5; no firm D call. Germline CDR1 MNHNS, CDR2 SASEGT. The CDR3 length is 12 residues. V gave up 8 bases and J gave up 0 bases, with 5 bases separating them. This CDR3 is CASSFSNQPQHF. Here the CDR3 DNA reads TGTGCCAGCTCGTTTAGCAATCAGCCCCAGCATTTT.

The V and J genes are TRBV5-6 and TRBJ2-1, with TRBD1 as a possible D gene (6 bases). V dropped 3 bases and J dropped 1 base, with 11 bases sitting between them. The CDR3 totals 15 residues. From germline, CDR1 is SGHDT and CDR2 YYEEEE. The CDR3 DNA sequence: TGTGCCAGCAGCTCCGGACAGTTTTCCTACAATGAGCAGTTCTTC. Protein: CASSSGQFSYNEQFF.

This clone was detected only a few times. The chain uses TRBV5-4 and TRBJ2-2, with D perhaps matching TRBD2 (5 bases). V gave up 4 bases and J gave up 6 bases, with 16 bases separating them. In germline, CDR1 is SGHNT, CDR2 YYREEE (reference sequence). The CDR3 loop spans 15 amino acids. CDR3: CASSPRAPGSGELFF. The CDR3 bases are TGTGCCAGCAGCCCCCGGGCCCCGGGGTCCGGGGAGCTGTTTTTT.

The gene calls are TRBV5-6 and TRBJ2-7; TRBD1 agrees at 7 bases. This CDR3 has 16 residues. J gave up 0 bases and V 0 bases, and 6 bases lay outside the gene matches. Germline V gives CDR1 SGHDT, CDR2 YYEEEE. CDR3 protein: CASSLVGDRASYEQYF. Here the CDR3 DNA reads TGTGCCAGCAGCTTGGTAGGAGACAGGGCCTCCTACGAGCAGTACTTC.